What follows is one T cell receptor (beta chain) and its context. Its cognate antigen is unknown. This sample is part of a study of T cells in Graves' hyperthyroidism and ophthalmopathy. Study-level points and caveats: Ophthalmopathy and stable hyperthyroidism were told apart by a 13 V-J model. Within blood appeared most thyroid clonotypes that had expanded above 0.001.

Those with hyperthyroidism were 18 to 65 years old, newly diagnosed, and ill for under 2 months. The CDR3 regions of TCR beta were amplified from RNA transcripts. RT-PCR in the first round (using the HTBI primer set) targeted the TCR CDR3. TCRdb reanalysed the multiplex PCR reads using MiXCR and keeps one entry per CDR3 protein. The table lists about 500,000 distinct CDR3 sequences, approximately 15% of them singletons. This CDR3 region has 14 residues. The V end lost 2 bases, the J end lost 1 base, and 11 bases lay between the germline ends. CDR1 and CDR2 from the germline V gene are DFQATT and SNEGSKA (reference sequence).

Input material: blood. The gene calls are TRBV20-1 and TRBJ2-5; perhaps D is TRBD1 or TRBD2 (5 bases each). This clonotype was obtained from a woman aged 18-30 years with Graves' hyperthyroidism. CDR3 sequence: CSARRRGLQETQYF. The CDR3 nucleotides are TGCAGTGCTAGACGACGGGGCCTCCAAGAGACCCAGTACTTC.